What follows are 26 T cell receptor beta chains derived from one specimen sequenced in a study of T-cell reconstitution after alpha-beta-depleted transplantation in children (dated by TCRdb to 2016 to 2017). Interpreted using the paper, the treatment or condition label stands for: allogeneic hematopoietic cell transplantation with graft depleted of TCRalphabeta T cells and CD19 B cells. To prepare the library, PCR was applied. The reads were generated on an Illumina HiSeq 2500. TCR library preparation used molecular barcoding, with unique molecular identifiers applied to normalize quantification of the TCRbeta repertoire. TCRdb reanalyzed the raw reads on its own, using fastp at Q25 for trimming and MiXCR for clone calling, and kept in-frame beta chains. Each entry merges the rows of one CDR3 protein and shows their most common DNA and genes. This sample has about 210,000 distinct CDR3 sequences in its table, and over 15% of those were observed once. The ten largest clones add up to just under 45% of the sample.

The sample in question was PBMCs, mostly from graft donor cells, obtained 360 days after TCRalphabeta/CD19-depleted stem cell transplant. These receptors all stem from a male patient aged 2 to 10 who had a stem cell transplant for acute lymphoblastic leukemia, so the T cells may come from the graft donor.

The gene calls are TRBV7-9 and TRBJ1-2; D possibly corresponds to TRBD1 (6 bases). Trimming took off 1 base at V and 3 bases at J, with 12 bases between the two ends. Germline V lookup: CDR1 SEHNR, CDR2 FQNEAQ (reference sequence). This CDR3 comprises 15 residues. For the CDR3, the DNA is TGTGCCAGCAGCTTAGGACCGGGACAAGACTATGGCTACACCTTC. Translation: CASSLGPGQDYGYTF.

This clonotype occurred many times. The V call is TRBV5-1, the J call TRBJ2-7; D might be TRBD1 or TRBD2, each matching 5 bases. The CDR3 loop spans 14 amino acids. Germline loops: CDR1 SGHRS, CDR2 YFSETQ. With 2 bases removed from V and 4 bases from J, the gap between germline ends came to 13 bases. CDR3 in DNA: TGCGCCAGCAGCTTACCGGGACGACAATACGAGCAGTACTTC. As protein: CASSLPGRQYEQYF.

This clonotype was observed at least ten times. V usage is TRBV12-3 or TRBV12-4 and J usage is TRBJ2-3; TRBD1 matches 10 bases. V lost 7 bases, J lost 1 base, and 11 bases stayed unmatched. This CDR3 spans 17 amino acids. DNA of the CDR3: TGTGCCAGCACCTTTCCTTCCGGGACAGGGGGCACAGATACGCAGTATTTT. It codes for CASTFPSGTGGTDTQYF.

This clonotype was recorded a few times. The rearrangement links TRBV20-1 to TRBJ2-1; D may be TRBD2 (5 bases). Looked up from germline, CDR1 is DFQATT and CDR2 is SNEGSKA (reference sequence). Trimming took off 3 bases at V and 0 bases at J, with 12 bases between the two ends. This CDR3 is 15 amino acids long. The CDR3 protein is CSASTRTYSYNEQFF. DNA of the CDR3: TGCAGTGCTAGTACCAGGACTTACTCCTACAATGAGCAGTTCTTC.

This clonotype was counted between two and nine times. This rearrangement joins TRBV6-1 to TRBJ2-5, with 9 positions matching TRBD1. Germline CDR1 MNHNS, CDR2 SASEGT. The CDR3 extends over 15 amino acids. Trimming cost V 5 bases and J 9 bases; bases outside gene matches: 13. The CDR3 bases are TGTGCCAGCAGTCGAACCTCCGGGACAGGGATGCCCCAGTACTTC. Its translation is CASSRTSGTGMPQYF.

This chain joins TRBV12-3 or TRBV12-4 and TRBJ2-2; D ambiguous. V lost 5 bases and J lost 0, with 10 bases in between. This CDR3 region has 15 residues. CDR3 loop: CASSVTPANTGELFF. DNA of the CDR3: TGTGCCAGCAGTGTGACACCCGCGAACACCGGGGAGCTGTTTTTT.

This clonotype showed up just a few times. The rearrangement joins TRBV4-3 to TRBJ2-1, with unresolved D. CDR1 LGHNA and CDR2 YSLEER come from the germline V gene. V shed 0 bases and J shed 4 bases, with 10 bases lying between them. The CDR3 is made up of 15 amino acids. CDR3 sequence: CASSQEPSDYNEQFF. The CDR3 nucleotides read TGCGCCAGCAGCCAAGAACCCAGTGATTACAATGAGCAGTTCTTC.

This clonotype was observed a handful of times. In DNA form, the CDR3 reads TGTGCCAGCAGTCCATCACATAGTGAAGCTTTCTTT. This encodes CASSPSHSEAFF. The rearrangement joins TRBV6-5 to TRBJ1-1; D call uncertain. Trimming left V 5 bases short and J 7 bases short, with 11 bases between. CDR3 size: 12 residues. The germline gives CDR1 MNHEY, CDR2 SVGAGI.

This clonotype occurred many times. The chain recombines TRBV12-3 or TRBV12-4 with TRBJ2-1; maybe TRBD1 (6 bases). V lost 4 bases and J 2 bases, leaving 12 bases between the germline ends. The CDR3 is 15 residues long. The CDR3 region is CASSSPGHPYNEQFF. The CDR3 DNA is TGTGCCAGCAGTTCCCCGGGACACCCCTACAATGAGCAGTTCTTC.

The chain is built from TRBV5-1 and TRBJ1-1; D remains ambiguous. Trimming pared 2 bases from V and 1 base from J, leaving 6 bases between. Germline V CDR1 and CDR2: SGHRS, YFSETQ. This CDR3 region has 13 residues. This CDR3 reads CASSFVQNTEAFF. DNA for the CDR3: TGCGCCAGCAGCTTCGTCCAGAACACTGAAGCTTTCTTT.

This clonotype was seen a handful of times. V and J are TRBV7-2 and TRBJ2-7; D unclear. Trimming took off 3 bases at V and 3 bases at J, with 9 bases between the two ends. The CDR3 has 13 residues. Per the germline V gene, CDR1 is SGHTA and CDR2 is FQGNSA. The CDR3 reads CASSFYSGYEQYF. The CDR3 DNA follows: TGTGCCAGCAGCTTTTACTCGGGCTACGAGCAGTACTTC.

CDR3 in amino acids: CAIRRGTSGGAFGETQYF. DNA of the CDR3: TGTGCCATCAGGCGTGGGACTAGCGGGGGGGCCTTCGGAGAGACCCAGTACTTC. The chain employs TRBV10-3 and TRBJ2-5; 16 nucleotides agree with TRBD2. V shed 6 bases, J shed 4 bases, and the junction held 11 bases outside the gene matches. CDR1 is ENHRY, CDR2 SYGVKD, per germline. This CDR3 has 18 amino acids.

This clonotype turned up a few times. The V call is TRBV10-3, the J call TRBJ1-2, with 9 positions matching TRBD1. The CDR3 has 15 amino acids. With 7 bases clipped from V and 1 base from J, the junction kept 7 bases outside the gene matches. Germline V gene sequence: CDR1 ENHRY, CDR2 SYGVKD. CDR3 loop: CAINGWTGDNYGYTF. The DNA of the CDR3 is TGTGCCATCAACGGTTGGACAGGGGATAACTATGGCTACACCTTC.

V is TRBV6-5 and J is TRBJ2-2; D perhaps matches TRBD1 (6 bases). The CDR3 is made up of 17 amino acids. Germline V gene lookup returns CDR1 MNHEY and CDR2 SVGAGI. With 0 bases removed from V and 5 bases from J, the gap between germline ends came to 16 bases. As DNA, the CDR3 is TGTGCCAGCAGTTACTCCCGGGCAGGGGTGGGGACCGGGGAGCTGTTTTTT. It is translated as CASSYSRAGVGTGELFF.

This clonotype was seen at least ten times. V gene TRBV3-1 combines with J gene TRBJ2-5; D not certain. V was shortened by 1 base and J by 4 bases, with 10 bases between the two germline ends. Germline CDR1 LGHDT, CDR2 YNNKEL (reference sequence). The CDR3 is 14 amino acids. The CDR3 nucleotides read TGTGCCAGCAGCCAAGGTTCCGGTAGAGAGACCCAGTACTTC. This codes for CASSQGSGRETQYF.

This clonotype appeared a few times. The V and J genes are TRBV29-1 and TRBJ1-1; weak D call: TRBD1 (6 bases). Germline lookup yields CDR1 SQVTM and CDR2 ANQGSEA. With 7 bases removed from V and 11 bases from J, the gap between germline ends came to 14 bases. This CDR3 is 10 amino acids long. CDR3 bases: TGCAGCGCCCGACAGGTCGGGGCTTTCTTT. As protein: CSARQVGAFF.

This clonotype was counted many times. This chain joins TRBV28 and TRBJ2-7; 8 nucleotides match TRBD1. With V trimmed by 3 bases and J by 3 bases, 1 base remained unmatched. This CDR3 is built from 13 residues. Per the germline V gene, CDR1 is MDHEN and CDR2 is SYDVKM. The CDR3: CASSLDRVYEQYF. The CDR3, as DNA: TGTGCCAGCAGTTTGGACAGGGTCTACGAGCAGTACTTC.

The table lists this clonotype with many counts. This chain uses TRBV6-5 with TRBJ2-3; D is perhaps TRBD1 (6 bases). Trimming removed 4 bases at V and 3 bases at J, with 17 bases between. Germline V gene data show CDR1 as MNHEY and CDR2 as SVGAGI. The CDR3 has 16 residues. The CDR3 sequence: CASSLTTGKGTDTQYF. Here the CDR3 DNA reads TGTGCCAGCAGTTTAACGACAGGAAAAGGGACAGATACGCAGTATTTT.

In its sample, this clonotype was seen many times. The rearrangement joins TRBV24-1 to TRBJ1-1; 9 bases are shared with TRBD1. V trimming: 6 bases; J trimming: 11 bases; junction bases outside the gene matches: 12. Germline V gene lookup returns CDR1 KGHDR and CDR2 SFDVKD. The CDR3 is 14 amino acids. Written as DNA, the CDR3 is TGTGCCACCAGTCAGACAGGGGGTCCAGGTTTGGCTTTCTTT. Its translation is CATSQTGGPGLAFF.

This clonotype was seen ten or more times. The J gene is TRBJ2-1, the V gene TRBV5-1, with D possibly TRBD1 on 6 matching bases. This CDR3 is built from 17 residues. Germline V gene data show CDR1 as SGHRS and CDR2 as YFSETQ. Trimming left V 1 base short and J 6 bases short, with 20 bases between. DNA for the CDR3: TGCGCCAGCAGCTTGCGGGCAGGGCAGGGGTCGTCCAATGAGCAGTTCTTC. Residues: CASSLRAGQGSSNEQFF.

This clonotype was seen more than once but under ten times. V and J are TRBV4-3 and TRBJ1-1; no definite D call. This CDR3 is 14 amino acids long. Germline CDR1 LGHNA, CDR2 YSLEER. V dropped 1 base and J dropped 1 base, with 7 bases sitting between them. CDR3 nucleotide sequence: TGCGCCAGCAGCCAAGTCCGGAGGAACACTGAAGCTTTCTTT. Its protein is CASSQVRRNTEAFF.

This clonotype was observed a handful of times. The chain recombines TRBV5-1 with TRBJ1-1; tentative D call: TRBD1 (5 bases). The CDR3 contains 14 residues. CDR1 is SGHRS and CDR2 is YFSETQ in the germline V gene. V was clipped by 0 bases and J by 3 bases, with 9 bases between them. Here the CDR3 reads CASSLAGWDTEAFF. DNA for the CDR3: TGCGCCAGCAGCTTGGCAGGGTGGGACACTGAAGCTTTCTTT. The entire variable domain, with the rest obtained from reference TRBV5-1 and TRBJ1-1, is as follows: KAGVTQTPRYLIKTRGQQVTLSCSPISGHRSVSWYQQTPGQGLQFLFEYFSETQRNKGNFPGRFSGRQFSNSRSEMNVSTLELGDSALYLCASSLAGWDTEAFFGQGTRLTVV.

V is TRBV4-1 and J is TRBJ2-3, with a possible D match to TRBD1 (6 bases). The CDR3 spans 15 residues. With 7 bases removed from V and 2 bases from J, the gap between germline ends came to 16 bases. Germline V gene data show CDR1 as MGHRA and CDR2 as YSYEKL. Written as DNA, the CDR3 is TGCGCCAGCACTTCGCCGGGACAAAACACAGATACGCAGTATTTT. It specifies CASTSPGQNTDTQYF.

The chain carries TRBV18 and TRBJ2-7, with 10 nucleotides matching TRBD2. The junction had 12 bases not matched to a gene; V was cut back by 0 bases and J by 1 base. The CDR3 loop spans 19 amino acids. From germline, CDR1 is KGHSH and CDR2 LQKENI. The DNA for the CDR3 is TGTGCCAGCTCACCACCTGTAGCGGGGGGAAAATCGAAATCCTACGAGCAGTACTTC. This sequence encodes CASSPPVAGGKSKSYEQYF.

This clonotype was found a few times. This chain joins TRBV29-1 and TRBJ2-5; D is unclear. The V end was cut by 7 bases, the J end by 1 base, with 10 bases between. CDR3 length: 12 residues. Per the germline V gene, CDR1 is SQVTM and CDR2 is ANQGSEA. The CDR3 DNA reads TGCAGCGCCCTCCTCGTCCAAGAGACCCAGTACTTC. As protein: CSALLVQETQYF.

The chain is built from TRBV20-1 and TRBJ1-1; possibly TRBD1 for D (6 bases). The CDR3 is made up of 17 amino acids. Germline V gene data show CDR1 as DFQATT and CDR2 as SNEGSKA (reference sequence). The ends were cut back, 0 bases at V and 1 base at J, with 18 bases in the middle. The DNA for the CDR3 is TGCAGTGCTAGAGATTACGCGTCGACAGGACGGAACACTGAAGCTTTCTTT. Translated: CSARDYASTGRNTEAFF.